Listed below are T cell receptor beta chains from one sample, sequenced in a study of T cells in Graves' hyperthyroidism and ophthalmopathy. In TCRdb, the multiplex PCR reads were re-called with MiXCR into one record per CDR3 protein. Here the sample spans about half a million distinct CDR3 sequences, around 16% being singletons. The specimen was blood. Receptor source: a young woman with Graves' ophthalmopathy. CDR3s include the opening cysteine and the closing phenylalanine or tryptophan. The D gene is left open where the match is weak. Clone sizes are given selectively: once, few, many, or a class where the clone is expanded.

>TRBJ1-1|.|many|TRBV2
CASSLGLEAFF
TGTGCCAGCAGTCTAGGTCTTGAAGCTTTCTTT
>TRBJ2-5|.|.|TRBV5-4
CASSSGAPETQYF
TGTGCCAGCAGCTCAGGGGCCCCCGAGACCCAGTACTTC
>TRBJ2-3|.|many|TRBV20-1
CSARESGTVTQYF
TGCAGTGCTAGAGAGAGTGGAACTGTCACGCAGTATTTT
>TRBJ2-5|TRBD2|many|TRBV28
CASSLWTSGAYIAETQYF
TGTGCCAGCAGTTTATGGACTAGCGGGGCGTATATCGCAGAGACCCAGTACTTC
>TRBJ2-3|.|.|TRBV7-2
CASSTHNRALFDTQYF
TGCGCCAGCAGCACCCATAACAGGGCCTTGTTTGATACGCAGTATTTT
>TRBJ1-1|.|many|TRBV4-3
CASSQEWENTEAFF
TGCGCCAGCAGCCAAGAATGGGAGAACACTGAAGCTTTCTTT
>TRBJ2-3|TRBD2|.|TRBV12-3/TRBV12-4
CASTTRSGTIDTDTQYF
TGTGCCAGCACCACTCGAAGCGGGACTATAGACACAGATACGCAGTATTTT
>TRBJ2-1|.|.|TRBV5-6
CASSPNGGALYNEQFF
TGTGCCAGCAGCCCCAACGGGGGAGCCTTGTACAATGAGCAGTTCTTC
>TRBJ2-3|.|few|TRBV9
CASSDTGAFTDTQYF
TGTGCCAGCAGCGATACGGGGGCCTTCACAGATACGCAGTATTTT
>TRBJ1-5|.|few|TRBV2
CASSLQKNQPQHF
TGTGCCAGCAGTTTACAGAAAAATCAGCCCCAGCATTTT
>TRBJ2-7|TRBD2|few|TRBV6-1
CASRRAGTSGRSPTYEQYF
TGTGCCAGCAGGCGAGCCGGGACTAGCGGGAGAAGCCCCACCTACGAGCAGTACTTC
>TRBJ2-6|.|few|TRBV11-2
CASSSTGHGANVLTF
TGTGCCAGCAGCTCTACAGGGCATGGGGCCAACGTCCTGACTTTC
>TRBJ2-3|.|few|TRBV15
CATSLSEPSTDTQYF
TGTGCCACCAGTTTGAGTGAACCTAGCACAGATACGCAGTATTTT
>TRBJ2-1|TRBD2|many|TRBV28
CASSFSGGGQTFF
TGTGCCAGCAGTTTCTCGGGGGGGGGGCAAACGTTCTTC
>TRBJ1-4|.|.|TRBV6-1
CATRTGEKLFF
TGTGCCACGCGGACGGGAGAAAAACTGTTTTTT
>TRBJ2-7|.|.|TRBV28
CASSPLHTRKEQYF
TGTGCCAGCAGTCCCCTTCATACCCGGAAAGAGCAGTACTTC
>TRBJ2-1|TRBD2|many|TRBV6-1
CASRPGTSHYNEQFF
TGTGCCAGCAGGCCCGGGACTAGTCATTACAATGAGCAGTTCTTC
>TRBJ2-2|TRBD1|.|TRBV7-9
CASSRTQGAIYDGELFF
TGTGCCAGCAGCCGGACCCAGGGGGCAATATACGACGGGGAGCTGTTTTTT
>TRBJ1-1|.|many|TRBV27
CASSLMWSTEAFF
TGTGCCAGCAGTTTAATGTGGAGCACTGAAGCTTTCTTT
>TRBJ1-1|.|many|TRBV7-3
CASSQTGGAMNTEAFF
TGTGCCAGCAGCCAAACCGGGGGGGCCATGAACACTGAAGCTTTCTTT
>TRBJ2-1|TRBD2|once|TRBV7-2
CASSLGNSGSNEQFF
TGTGCCAGCAGCTTAGGGAATAGCGGGAGTAATGAGCAGTTCTTC
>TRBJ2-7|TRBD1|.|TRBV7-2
CASSLVWDRVDEQYF
TGTGCCAGCAGCTTAGTGTGGGACAGGGTCGACGAGCAGTACTTC
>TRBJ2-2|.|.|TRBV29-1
CSGLLGNRELFF
TGCAGCGGCCTGTTAGGGAACCGGGAGCTGTTTTTT
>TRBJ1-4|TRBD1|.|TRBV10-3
CAISGGQGNEKLFF
TGTGCCATCAGTGGAGGACAGGGGAATGAAAAACTGTTTTTT
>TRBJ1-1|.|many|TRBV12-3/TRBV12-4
CASSASPERGLSTEAFF
TGTGCCAGCAGTGCGTCCCCCGAAAGAGGATTAAGTACTGAAGCTTTCTTT
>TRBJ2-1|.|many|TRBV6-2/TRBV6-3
CASSSQPVNEQFF
TGTGCCAGCAGTTCCCAGCCCGTCAATGAGCAGTTCTTC
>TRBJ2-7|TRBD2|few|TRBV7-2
CASSLDGRLAGGSNEQYF
TGTGCCAGCAGCTTAGATGGAAGACTAGCGGGAGGATCCAACGAGCAGTACTTC
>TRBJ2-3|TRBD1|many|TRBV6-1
CATMFRGLTDTQYF
TGTGCCACCATGTTCAGGGGGTTGACAGATACGCAGTATTTT
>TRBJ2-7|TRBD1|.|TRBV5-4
CASSPDRGLGGNGYEQYF
TGTGCCAGCAGTCCGGACAGGGGACTGGGTGGGAACGGGTACGAGCAGTACTTC
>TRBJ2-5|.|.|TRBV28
CASSSDWENQETQYF
TGTGCCAGCAGTTCCGACTGGGAAAACCAAGAGACCCAGTACTTC
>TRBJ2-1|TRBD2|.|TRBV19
CASSLEGGRPYNEQFF
TGTGCCAGTAGTTTGGAGGGAGGGCGGCCCTACAATGAGCAGTTCTTC